Following are 9 T cell receptor beta chains from one sample sequenced in a study of response to subunit inactivated influenza vaccine. TCRdb processed the RT-PCR reads anew with MiXCR; each CDR3 protein has one entry. The table lists about 780,000 distinct CDR3 sequences, approximately 17% of them singletons. The starting material was PBMCs from blood, obtained less than 6 days after vaccination. Every receptor here comes from a man aged 50-60 years who received an inactivated influenza vaccine.

CDR3 loop: CASSFLRLQGAGTDTQYF. Written as DNA, the CDR3 is TGTGCCAGCAGCTTCCTGCGCCTGCAGGGGGCCGGCACAGATACGCAGTATTTT. The V call is TRBV7-8, the J call TRBJ2-3; 8 bases agree with TRBD1. Germline CDR1 and CDR2: SGHVS and FQNEAQ. This CDR3 is 18 amino acids long. J was trimmed by 1 base and V by 3 bases; bases with no gene match: 12.

This clonotype turned up a few times. The chain joins TRBV12-3 or TRBV12-4 to TRBJ2-3, with TRBD1 identical over 10 bases. The CDR3 spans 14 residues. Unmatched junction bases numbered 6, after V lost 6 bases and J lost 6 bases. CDR3 loop: CASRRGQGRDTQYF. Written as DNA, the CDR3 is TGTGCCAGCAGGAGGGGACAGGGGAGGGATACGCAGTATTTT.

The V and J genes are TRBV7-2 and TRBJ2-7, with 7 bases aligning to TRBD2. The junction had 10 bases not matched to a gene; V was cut back by 8 bases and J by 6 bases. From germline, CDR1 is SGHTA and CDR2 FQGNSA. CDR3 length equals 13 residues. The DNA of the CDR3 is TGTGCCAGCGGACTAGAGGCCGCGGGCGAGCAGTACTTC. This sequence encodes CASGLEAAGEQYF.

The chain employs TRBV18 and TRBJ2-6; no firm D call. V was cut by 2 bases and J by 0 bases, with 17 bases left in between. Germline loops: CDR1 KGHSH, CDR2 LQKENI. The CDR3 is 19 residues long. In nucleotides, the CDR3 is TGTGCCAGCTCACCAGGGCCCGCGATCTTAAGCTCTGGGGCCAACGTCCTGACTTTC. Its protein is CASSPGPAILSSGANVLTF.

The gene calls are TRBV15 and TRBJ2-5; tentatively, D is TRBD1 or TRBD2 (5 bases each). V was pared by 4 bases and J by 5 bases, with 17 bases between. CDR1 and CDR2 from the germline V gene are LNHNV and YYDKDF (reference sequence). The CDR3 is 15 residues long. The CDR3 sequence: CATSKGRGRGETQYF. CDR3 in DNA: TGTGCCACCAGCAAGGGACGAGGACGAGGGGAGACCCAGTACTTC.

This clonotype was seen a few times. The V call is TRBV12-3 or TRBV12-4, the J call TRBJ2-7; D is tentatively TRBD1 or TRBD2 (5 bases each). The CDR3 runs to 14 residues. The V end lost 5 bases, the J end lost 4 bases, and 15 bases lay between the germline ends. CDR3 protein: CASSRAAGTYEQYF. CDR3 DNA: TGTGCCAGCAGTCGGGCAGCTGGGACGTACGAGCAGTACTTC.

This rearrangement joins TRBV25-1 to TRBJ2-1; unclear D gene. The germline gives CDR1 MGHDK, CDR2 SYGVNS. The V and J ends lost 2 bases and 10 bases respectively, with 12 bases between them. The CDR3 has 13 amino acids. The CDR3 region is CASSEPNSREQFF. CDR3 bases: TGTGCCAGCAGTGAACCCAACTCTCGGGAGCAGTTCTTC.

This clonotype was observed a handful of times. The rearrangement joins TRBV6-5 to TRBJ2-1; D is unresolved. Trimming took off 5 bases at V and 10 bases at J, with 12 bases between the two ends. Germline lookup yields CDR1 MNHEY and CDR2 SVGAGI. The CDR3 contains 12 residues. The CDR3 sequence: CASSNGPQEQFF. The DNA for the CDR3 is TGTGCCAGCAGTAACGGCCCACAGGAGCAGTTCTTC.

This clonotype came up a few times. The chain is built from TRBV29-1 and TRBJ1-1, with D perhaps TRBD1 (5 bases). V lost 7 bases and J 1 base, leaving 16 bases between the germline ends. Germline lookup yields CDR1 SQVTM and CDR2 ANQGSEA. The CDR3 totals 14 residues. The CDR3 loop reads CSAAWTLRNTEAFF. DNA for the CDR3: TGCAGCGCTGCATGGACACTTCGGAACACTGAAGCTTTCTTT. Combining the CDR3 with reference TRBV29-1 and TRBJ1-1 gives the whole variable domain SAVISQKPSRDICQRGTSLTIQCQVDSQVTMMFWYRQQPGQSLTLIATANQGSEATYESGFVIDKFPISRPNLTFSTLTVSNMSPEDSSIYLCSAAWTLRNTEAFFGQGTRLTVV.